This paragraph reports one T cell receptor beta chain. Its antigen is as yet unknown. The data originate from a study of cytomegalovirus exposure and HLA in healthy donors. Both 60 Vbeta primers and 13 Jbeta primers went into the PCR. The protocol was immunoSEQ multiplex PCR, while the TCRdb copy is restricted to in-frame clones and leaves out a portion. The table has approximately 150,000 clones, approximately 75% seen once; the top ten hold approximately 3.7%. Study conclusions and caveats: It is likely that the observed cluster of highly shared sequence variants was a sequencing artifact. The presence/absence work took it that sequencing depth was about the same across donors. TCR beta chain V- and J-gene trimming was linked, in a later analysis, to a missense variant in DCLRE1C.

Trimming stripped 4 bases from V and 2 bases from J, with 19 bases between. Germline CDR1 and CDR2: SQVTM and ANQGSEA. This CDR3 contains 16 residues. The specimen sequenced was PBMCs. The chain is built from TRBV29-1 and TRBJ2-3; perhaps TRBD2 as D (5 bases). This receptor was identified in a man aged 25-45 years in good health and CMV-seropositive. CDR3 loop: CSVAERSSDFTDTQYF. Written as DNA, the CDR3 is TGCAGCGTTGCTGAGCGGAGTAGCGACTTCACAGATACGCAGTATTTT.